Given below is one T cell receptor beta chain in context. The antigen remains undetermined. These data originate in a study of OX40 agonist ivuxolimab in advanced cancers. Study-level findings and limits: CD8+ T cells showed, on average, more clonal expansion than CD4+ cells.

CDR1 and CDR2 from the germline V gene are MNHEY and SVGAGI. V shed 2 bases and J shed 2 bases, with 11 bases lying between them. This CDR3 has 15 amino acids. Measured with immunoSEQ multiplex PCR; TCRdb has only the in-frame clones, and not every one. The sample carries about 61,000 clones, around 92% recorded once. This receptor was obtained from an adult with an advanced solid tumor such as melanoma, head and neck, liver or kidney cancer. The chain links TRBV6-5 to TRBJ2-3, with no clear D. Material: CD4+ or CD8+ T cells sorted from blood, obtained in a trial of the OX40 agonist ivuxolimab. CDR3 sequence reads: CASSYGLTLTDTQYF. For the CDR3, the DNA is TGTGCCAGCAGTTACGGGCTTACACTCACAGATACGCAGTATTTT.